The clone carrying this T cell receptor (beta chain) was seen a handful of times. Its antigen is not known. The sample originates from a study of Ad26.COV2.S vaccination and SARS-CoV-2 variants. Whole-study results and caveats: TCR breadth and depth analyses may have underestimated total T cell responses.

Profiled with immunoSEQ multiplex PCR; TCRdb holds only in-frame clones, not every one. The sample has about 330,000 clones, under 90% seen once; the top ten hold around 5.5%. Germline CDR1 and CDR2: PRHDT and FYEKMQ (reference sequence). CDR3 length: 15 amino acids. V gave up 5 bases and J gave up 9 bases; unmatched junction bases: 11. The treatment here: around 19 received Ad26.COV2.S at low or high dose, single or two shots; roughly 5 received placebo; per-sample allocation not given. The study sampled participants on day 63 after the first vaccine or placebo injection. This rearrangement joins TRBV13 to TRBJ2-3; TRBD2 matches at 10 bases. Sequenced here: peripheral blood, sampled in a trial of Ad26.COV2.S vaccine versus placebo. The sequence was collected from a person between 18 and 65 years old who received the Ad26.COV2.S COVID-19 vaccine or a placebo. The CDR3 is CASSISGGAGETQYF. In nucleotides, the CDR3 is TGTGCCAGCAGCATCAGCGGGGGGGCCGGGGAAACGCAGTATTTT. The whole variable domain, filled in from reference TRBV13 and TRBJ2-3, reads AAGVIQSPRHLIKEKRETATLKCYPIPRHDTVYWYQQGPGQDPQFLISFYEKMQSDKGSIPDRFSAQQFSDYHSELNMSSLELGDSALYFCASSISGGAGETQYFGPGTRLTVL.